A single sample gave rise to the 32 T cell receptor beta chains below, sequenced in a study of blood T cells in healthy people across ages. A second PCR, run for about 6 to 11 cycles, used a sample-barcoded 5' primer plus a J-beta primer mix. TCRdb fed the 5' RACE reads into MiXCR, producing one record per CDR3 protein. Of a few hundred thousand distinct CDR3 sequences detected, 25% to 30% appear once; the ten largest clones hold approximately 17%. Material: blood. The receptor set was obtained from a woman aged 70-85 years in good health.

The gene calls are TRBV20-1 and TRBJ1-2; D remains ambiguous. Germline lookup yields CDR1 DFQATT and CDR2 SNEGSKA (reference sequence). V gave up 4 bases and J gave up 0 bases, with 9 bases separating them. The CDR3 runs to 13 residues. In DNA, the CDR3 is TGCAGTGCTAAAAGGGAAGCTAACTATGGCTACACCTTC. This gives the protein CSAKREANYGYTF.

The V gene is TRBV4-1, the J gene TRBJ2-7; TRBD1 aligns across 10 bases. After removal of 3 bases from V and 2 bases from J, the junction contained 4 bases not matched to a gene. CDR1 MGHRA and CDR2 YSYEKL come from the germline V gene. The CDR3 runs 15 residues. This chain's CDR3 is CASSQGQGPPYEQYF. The CDR3 nucleotides read TGCGCCAGCAGCCAGGGACAGGGGCCCCCCTACGAGCAGTACTTC.

In regard to this clonotype: Compared with germline, one end of the junction differs, possibly owing to a read error. This chain links TRBV9 with TRBJ1-1, with unresolved D. Germline lookup yields CDR1 SGDLS and CDR2 YYNGEE. CDR3 length: 12 amino acids. The CDR3 coding sequence is TGTGCCAGCAGCGCGCAGAACACTGGAGCTTTCTTT. It yields the protein CASSAQNTGAFF.

The CDR3 region has the DNA TGTGCCAGCAGCTTATTCTCTGGCGGGGAGCTGTTTTTT. Protein sequence: CASSLFSGGELFF. The chain couples TRBV7-3 to TRBJ2-2; D not resolved. The V and J ends lost 2 bases and 7 bases respectively, with 8 bases between them. CDR3 length equals 13 residues. From germline, CDR1 is SGHTA and CDR2 FQGTGA. Filled out from reference TRBV7-3 and TRBJ2-2, the complete variable domain reads GAGVSQTPSNKVTEKGKYVELRCDPISGHTALYWYRQSLGQGPEFLIYFQGTGAADDSGLPNDRFFAVRPEGSVSTLKIQRTERGDSAVYLCASSLFSGGELFFGEGSRLTVL.

The chain couples TRBV4-2 to TRBJ2-1, with D possibly TRBD2 on 5 matching bases. The CDR3 totals 15 residues. Between the trimmed V and J ends, which lost 0 bases and 6 bases, there was a span of 12 bases. Germline V CDR1 and CDR2: LGHNA, YNFKEQ. CDR3 in DNA: TGTGCCAGCAGCCAAGAACTAACTAGTACCAATGAGCAGTTCTTC. Its translation: CASSQELTSTNEQFF.

The chain carries TRBV12-3 or TRBV12-4 and TRBJ2-5, with 8 bases that match TRBD2. The CDR3 covers 15 residues. J lost 5 bases, V lost 3 bases, and 8 bases had no gene match. CDR3 sequence (DNA): TGTGCCAGCAGTTTGTGGGCTAGCGGGCGGGAGACCCAGTACTTC. Residues: CASSLWASGRETQYF.

This clonotype has a handful of counts. The chain has TRBV14 and TRBJ2-1; D unresolved. The CDR3 is made up of 15 amino acids. Trimming pared 0 bases from V and 4 bases from J, leaving 10 bases between. CDR1 is SGHDN and CDR2 is FVKESK in the germline V gene. The CDR3 is CASSQEVLRYNEQFF. CDR3 nucleotide sequence: TGTGCCAGCAGCCAAGAAGTTTTGCGGTACAATGAGCAGTTCTTC.

V gene TRBV5-6 combines with J gene TRBJ2-7; tentative D call: TRBD1 (5 bases). V lost 2 bases, J lost 6 bases, and 21 bases lay in between. Per germline, CDR1 SGHDT and CDR2 YYEEEE. This CDR3 has 16 amino acids. The CDR3 loop reads CASSFREISIPGEQYF. The DNA of the CDR3 is TGTGCCAGCAGCTTCAGGGAAATATCCATTCCCGGCGAGCAGTACTTC.

Only a few counts were recorded for this clonotype. In nucleotides, the CDR3 is TGCGCCAGCAGCCCCGCACCCGGGACAGGGGAGACCCAGTACTTC. This codes for CASSPAPGTGETQYF. The V and J genes are TRBV4-3 and TRBJ2-5; 9 bases agree with TRBD1. The CDR3 consists of 15 residues. Per the germline V gene, CDR1 is LGHNA and CDR2 is YSLEER. V was pared by 4 bases and J by 5 bases, with 8 bases of the junction left unmatched.

This clonotype was picked up a small number of times. The chain recombines TRBV20-1 with TRBJ2-3; D might be TRBD1 or TRBD2, each matching 5 bases. This CDR3 is 14 amino acids long. Germline CDR1 reads DFQATT; CDR2 reads SNEGSKA (reference sequence). V lost 1 base to trimming and J lost 2 bases, with 10 bases between them. CDR3 in amino acids: CSARGGTSTDTQYF. The CDR3 coding sequence is TGCAGTGCTAGAGGGGGGACCTCCACAGATACGCAGTATTTT.

This clonotype was observed a few times. The rearrangement uses TRBV10-3 and TRBJ1-6, with TRBD1 as a possible D gene (5 bases). Per the germline V gene, CDR1 is ENHRY and CDR2 is SYGVKD. The ends were cut back, 6 bases at V and 8 bases at J, with 8 bases in the middle. The CDR3 spans 12 residues. As DNA, the CDR3 is TGTGCCATCAGGGACACGTATTCACCCCTCCACTTT. It translates to CAIRDTYSPLHF.

The V gene is TRBV20-1, the J gene TRBJ1-1, with TRBD1 as a possible D gene (6 bases). CDR3 length: 16 amino acids. In germline, CDR1 is DFQATT, CDR2 SNEGSKA (reference sequence). The V end was cut by 4 bases, the J end by 1 base, with 19 bases between. This CDR3 reads CSATTSRGAGNTEAFF. CDR3 bases: TGCAGTGCTACCACGAGTCGGGGGGCGGGGAACACTGAAGCTTTCTTT.

This sequence joins TRBV7-2 and TRBJ2-6, with D possibly being TRBD1 (6 bases). The CDR3 has 18 amino acids. V lost 6 bases, J lost 0 bases, and 18 bases lay in between. Germline loops: CDR1 SGHTA, CDR2 FQGNSA. CDR3 residues: CASSIRGGRSSGANVLTF. CDR3 DNA: TGTGCCAGCAGTATTAGAGGGGGACGGAGCTCTGGGGCCAACGTCCTGACTTTC.

V gene TRBV12-3 or TRBV12-4 combines with J gene TRBJ1-2; D call uncertain. This CDR3 comprises 14 residues. Trimming cost V 6 bases and J 6 bases, with 17 bases left between them. The CDR3 loop reads CASSPGDGRDGYTF. CDR3 sequence (DNA): TGTGCCAGCAGCCCGGGTGATGGGCGGGATGGCTACACCTTC.

Remarks on this clonotype: The junction shows a germline mismatch at one end, possibly a read error. The J gene is TRBJ2-5, the V gene TRBV2, with D possibly matching TRBD1 (8 bases). Germline V gives CDR1 SNHLY, CDR2 FYNNEI. The CDR3 has 15 residues. The CDR3 loop is CASSEAGQAGKTQYF. The CDR3 DNA sequence: TGTGCCAGTAGTGAAGCGGGACAGGCGGGGAAGACCCAGTACTTC.

As to this clonotype: At one end the junction does not follow the germline gene, possibly because of a read error. This chain joins TRBV20-1 and TRBJ1-1; D is perhaps TRBD1 (5 bases). CDR1 and CDR2 (germline): DFQATT, SNEGSKA (reference sequence). The length of the CDR3 is 18 residues. The CDR3 loop is CSARAGLRGAGLGTEAFF. The CDR3, as DNA: TGCAGTGCTAGAGCAGGGTTAAGGGGCGCGGGGCTGGGCACTGAAGCGTTCTTT.

This clonotype has more than one count but fewer than ten. The gene calls are TRBV11-2 and TRBJ2-5; D perhaps matches TRBD1 (5 bases). Per germline, CDR1 SGHAT and CDR2 FQNNGV. The CDR3 length is 15 residues. Trimming took off 9 bases at V and 7 bases at J, with 24 bases between the two ends. CDR3 in amino acids: CASQLIKQGIGTQYF. The CDR3 DNA reads as TGTGCCAGTCAGCTCATCAAGCAGGGCATTGGGACCCAGTACTTC.

The sample holds a few counts of this clonotype. V gene TRBV7-9 combines with J gene TRBJ2-5, with 10 bases aligning to TRBD1. The J call is in doubt because the DNA end fits TRBJ2-7 better. Germline CDR1 is SEHNR and CDR2 is FQNEAQ (reference sequence). The CDR3 is made up of 14 amino acids. CDR3 region: CASQRTGGSYEQYF. DNA of the CDR3: TGTGCCAGCCAGCGGACAGGGGGGAGCTACGAGCAGTACTTC.

The rearrangement uses TRBV13 and TRBJ2-2; 8 nucleotides agree with TRBD2. Germline CDR1 is PRHDT and CDR2 is FYEKMQ (reference sequence). The CDR3 has 17 residues. With 8 bases clipped from V and 6 bases from J, the junction kept 17 bases outside the gene matches. Here the CDR3 reads CASEGPQVAGQSGELFF. The CDR3 DNA is TGTGCCAGCGAAGGCCCTCAGGTAGCGGGGCAGTCCGGGGAGCTGTTTTTT. Together with reference TRBV13 and TRBJ2-2, the CDR3 gives the full variable domain: AAGVIQSPRHLIKEKRETATLKCYPIPRHDTVYWYQQGPGQDPQFLISFYEKMQSDKGSIPDRFSAQQFSDYHSELNMSSLELGDSALYFCASEGPQVAGQSGELFFGEGSRLTVL.

The V call is TRBV7-9, the J call TRBJ1-2; the D gene is possibly TRBD1 (5 bases). This CDR3 is built from 15 residues. Germline CDR1 is SEHNR and CDR2 is FQNEAQ (reference sequence). V was trimmed by 1 base and J by 6 bases, leaving 15 bases between them. The CDR3 here is CASSLGQQVPHGYTF. CDR3 bases: TGTGCCAGCAGCTTAGGGCAACAGGTACCCCATGGCTACACCTTC.

The chain joins TRBV27 to TRBJ2-1; 9 positions match TRBD2. The CDR3 sequence is 15 residues long. The V segment lost 4 bases and the J segment 6 bases; nucleotides outside the gene matches: 7. Looked up from germline, CDR1 is MNHEY and CDR2 is SMNVEV (reference sequence). CDR3 amino acids: CASSSAGGHSNEQFF. DNA of the CDR3: TGTGCCAGCAGTTCTGCGGGGGGGCACTCCAATGAGCAGTTCTTC.

This clonotype occurred a few times. V usage is TRBV20-1 and J usage is TRBJ2-7, with 10 bases identical to TRBD1. After removal of 3 bases from V and 3 bases from J, the junction contained 5 bases not matched to a gene. The CDR3 runs to 14 residues. The V gene's germline CDR1 is DFQATT and CDR2 SNEGSKA (reference sequence). Here the CDR3 reads CSARRDRGFYEQYF. CDR3 DNA: TGCAGTGCTAGGCGGGACAGGGGATTCTACGAGCAGTACTTC.

This clonotype was seen a few times. The J gene is TRBJ1-5, the V gene TRBV12-3 or TRBV12-4; D is unresolved. Trimming stripped 6 bases from V and 6 bases from J, with 9 bases between. This CDR3 has 12 residues. The DNA of the CDR3 is TGTGCCAGCAGGGGTTTCGCTCAGCCCCAGCATTTT. Protein sequence: CASRGFAQPQHF.

With regard to this clonotype: At one end, the junction sequence differs from germline, possibly due to a read error. The CDR3 nucleotides read TGCAGTGCTAGAAACAGGGTTAGCTCCTACAATGAGCACTTCTTC. It translates to CSARNRVSSYNEHFF. The rearrangement links TRBV20-1 to TRBJ2-1, with D tentatively TRBD1 (6 bases). In germline, CDR1 is DFQATT, CDR2 SNEGSKA (reference sequence). The CDR3 is made up of 15 amino acids.

This chain connects TRBV28 to TRBJ2-3, with 9 bases identical to TRBD1. This CDR3 is 15 amino acids long. The trim removed 2 bases at V and 1 base at J, leaving 1 base unmatched. Germline V lookup: CDR1 MDHEN, CDR2 SYDVKM. The CDR3 DNA reads TGTGCCAGCAGTTTAAGACAGGGGGGCACAGATACGCAGTATTTT. Translation gives CASSLRQGGTDTQYF. The variable domain in full, with the rest retrieved from reference TRBV28 and TRBJ2-3, is DVKVTQSSRYLVKRTGEKVFLECVQDMDHENMFWYRQDPGLGLRLIYFSYDVKMKEKGDIPEGYSVSREKKERFSLILESASTNQTSMYLCASSLRQGGTDTQYFGPGTRLTVL.

As for this clonotype: One end of the junction fails to match germline, which may point to a read error. The chain has TRBV19 and TRBJ1-2, with D unresolved. The CDR3 loop spans 14 amino acids. Germline CDR1 LNHDA, CDR2 SQIVND (reference sequence). Here the CDR3 DNA reads TGTGCCAGTAGCATAGAGGTTTCTAACTATGGCTACACCTTC. Translated, it gives CASSIEVSNYGYTF.

This rearrangement joins TRBV21-1 to TRBJ1-4; no DNA check was done on the table's D call, TRBD1. TRBV21-1 is tagged as a pseudogene. The CDR3 totals 13 residues. The CDR3, as DNA: TGTGCCAGCAGCAAGGGACAGGATGAAAAACTGTTTTTT. Translation gives CASSKGQDEKLFF.

This clonotype has only a few counts. This chain connects TRBV20-1 to TRBJ2-5; TRBD2 matches 8 bases. The germline gives CDR1 DFQATT, CDR2 SNEGSKA (reference sequence). The J segment lost 2 bases and the V segment lost 3 bases, leaving 5 bases of the junction unmatched. CDR3 length: 14 amino acids. Here the CDR3 DNA reads TGCAGTGCTAGGGGGACTAGATCTCAAGAGACCCAGTACTTC. Protein: CSARGTRSQETQYF.

Note on this clonotype: Relative to the germline gene, one junction end is altered; a read error may explain this. The gene calls are TRBV18 and TRBJ2-4; 8 bases match TRBD2. The CDR3 has 16 amino acids. Germline loops: CDR1 KGHSH, CDR2 LQKENI. The CDR3 bases are TGTGCCAGCTCACCTTTAGACGGGAGGGTTTGGAACATTCAATACTTC. This translates into CASSPLDGRVWNIQYF.

This clonotype was observed a few times. The chain has TRBV6-5 and TRBJ2-3; the D gene is possibly TRBD1 (6 bases). There are 13 residues in the CDR3. Looked up from germline, CDR1 is MNHEY and CDR2 is SVGAGI. Trimming shortened V by 7 bases and J by 2 bases, and 10 bases separated the two germline ends. CDR3 sequence: CASTRDTTDTQYF. CDR3 coding DNA: TGTGCCAGCACCCGGGACACCACAGATACGCAGTATTTT.

V and J are TRBV7-8 and TRBJ2-3; 8 bases are a match to TRBD1. J lost 2 bases, V lost 5 bases, and 6 bases had no gene match. CDR3 length: 15 residues. The V gene's germline CDR1 is SGHVS and CDR2 FQNEAQ. Written as DNA, the CDR3 is TGTGCCAGCAGCCCCTGGACAGGGTACACAGATACGCAGTATTTT. This codes for CASSPWTGYTDTQYF.

The V call is TRBV7-2, the J call TRBJ2-1; D call uncertain. The J call may be incorrect, as the DNA end agrees better with TRBJ2-7. CDR3 length: 15 residues. Germline V CDR1 and CDR2: SGHTA, FQGNSA. The CDR3 loop is CASSSSPGQTYEQYF. The CDR3 DNA sequence: TGTGCCAGCAGCTCCAGCCCCGGGCAGACCTACGAGCAGTACTTC.